Shown below are 26 T cell receptor beta chains from a single sample sequenced in a study of CD8+ T cells in alopecia areata. Reverse transcription of extracted RNA yielded cDNA, which provided the sequencing template. Profiling relied on immunoSEQ multiplex PCR, and the TCRdb table lists in-frame clones only, not all of them. The table records fewer than 150,000 clones, 58% of them present only once. Noted treatment: oral pan-JAK inhibitor, 5-10 mg twice daily. The material sequenced was CD8+ T cells sorted from blood, taken at week 4, from a patient treated with tofacitinib. The receptors here all came from a human donor with alopecia areata.

The chain joins TRBV30 to TRBJ1-5; 8 bases fit TRBD1. The CDR3 consists of 14 residues. Germline V gives CDR1 GTSNPN, CDR2 SVGIG (reference sequence). V trimming: 5 bases; J trimming: 7 bases; junction bases outside the gene matches: 10. CDR3 DNA sequence: TGTGCCTGGGAAACCGGGACAGGTGGGCAGCCCCAGCATTTT. Translated, it gives CAWETGTGGQPQHF.

The chain combines TRBV2 with TRBJ2-3; 9 nucleotides line up with TRBD1. The CDR3 has 14 residues. Germline assignment: CDR1 SNHLY and CDR2 FYNNEI. V shed 11 bases and J 9 bases; nucleotides not matched to a gene: 15. CDR3 DNA: TGTGCCCCAGCAGGCACCATCACAGGGGGCACGCAGTATTTT. Its protein product is CAPAGTITGGTQYF.

The V and J genes are TRBV30 and TRBJ2-5; 10 nucleotides align to TRBD2. V shed 2 bases and J 2 bases; nucleotides not matched to a gene: 5. The CDR3 totals 15 residues. Germline V gene sequence: CDR1 GTSNPN, CDR2 SVGIG (reference sequence). DNA of the CDR3: TGTGCCTGGAGTACCGGGACTAGCGTACAAGAGACCCAGTACTTC. Translated: CAWSTGTSVQETQYF.

The chain couples TRBV29-1 to TRBJ1-1, with TRBD1 matching 7 bases. The CDR3 covers 15 residues. In germline, CDR1 is SQVTM, CDR2 ANQGSEA. The V segment lost 6 bases and the J segment 4 bases; nucleotides outside the gene matches: 14. CDR3: CSVHPPGGEGTEAFF. CDR3 coding DNA: TGCAGCGTCCACCCGCCAGGGGGTGAGGGCACTGAAGCTTTCTTT.

The CDR3 sequence is CASSIGFGTEAFF. Written as DNA, the CDR3 is TGTGCCAGTAGTATAGGGTTTGGCACTGAAGCTTTCTTT. The chain has TRBV19 and TRBJ1-1; D not resolved. This CDR3 comprises 13 residues. V lost 1 base and J lost 4, with 7 bases in between. Looked up from germline, CDR1 is LNHDA and CDR2 is SQIVND (reference sequence).

The chain joins TRBV7-9 to TRBJ2-5; 8 nucleotides align to TRBD2. The J call may not be correct, given that the DNA end is closer to TRBJ2-7. CDR1 is SEHNR and CDR2 is FQNEAQ in the germline V gene (reference sequence). The CDR3 covers 14 residues. DNA of the CDR3: TGTGCCAGCAGCCCCCCGGGACTAGGAGGCGAGCAGTACTTC. This gives the protein CASSPPGLGGEQYF.

The chain links TRBV30 to TRBJ1-2; D perhaps matches TRBD1 (5 bases). This CDR3 has 13 amino acids. Germline assignment: CDR1 GTSNPN and CDR2 SVGIG (reference sequence). Trimming removed 3 bases from V and 5 bases from J, with 13 bases in between. Here the CDR3 reads CAWSPTGGYGYTF. CDR3 DNA: TGTGCCTGGAGCCCTACAGGAGGGTATGGCTACACCTTC.

The chain is built from TRBV14 and TRBJ1-1, with 7 bases fitting TRBD1. J gave up 8 bases and V 5 bases, and 2 bases lay outside the gene matches. CDR3 length equals 11 residues. Per the germline V gene, CDR1 is SGHDN and CDR2 is FVKESK. This CDR3 reads CASSWDREAFF. The CDR3 bases are TGTGCCAGCAGCTGGGACAGAGAAGCTTTCTTT.

This clone showed up just a few times. The chain couples TRBV6-4 to TRBJ2-1, with D perhaps TRBD1 or TRBD2 (5 bases each). This CDR3 contains 15 residues. Trimming shortened V by 3 bases and J by 4 bases, and 13 bases separated the two germline ends. Germline V gene sequence: CDR1 MRHNA, CDR2 SNTAGT. The CDR3 protein is CASSDLMGDYNEQFF. CDR3 bases: TGTGCCAGCAGTGATTTGATGGGGGATTACAATGAGCAGTTCTTC.

This chain links TRBV7-9 with TRBJ1-4; D is ambiguous. The CDR3 covers 13 residues. Per germline, CDR1 SEHNR and CDR2 FQNEAQ (reference sequence). The V and J ends lost 2 bases and 8 bases respectively, with 9 bases between them. CDR3 loop: CASSLSESEKLFF. As DNA, the CDR3 is TGTGCCAGCAGCTTATCCGAGAGCGAAAAACTGTTTTTT.

The chain joins TRBV9 to TRBJ1-1; weak D call: TRBD1 (5 bases). The ends were cut back, 4 bases at V and 1 base at J, with 17 bases in the middle. This CDR3 is 16 amino acids long. CDR1 and CDR2 (germline): SGDLS, YYNGEE. The CDR3 sequence: CASSPFGIGANTEAFF. The CDR3 DNA follows: TGTGCCAGCAGCCCTTTCGGGATTGGGGCGAACACTGAAGCTTTCTTT.

Of note for this clone: This sample also contains other DNA sequences that code for the same CDR3. The chain combines TRBV30 with TRBJ1-1; perhaps TRBD1 as D (5 bases). The CDR3 spans 13 residues. V lost 0 bases, J lost 4 bases, and 9 bases lay in between. Germline CDR1 is GTSNPN and CDR2 is SVGIG (reference sequence). The CDR3 nucleotides read TGTGCCTGGAGTGTTGGGGGAGGCACTGAAGCTTTCTTT. This sequence encodes CAWSVGGGTEAFF. The full variable domain, in which reference TRBV30 and TRBJ1-1 provide the parts outside the CDR3, is SQTIHQWPATLVQPVGSPLSLECTVEGTSNPNLYWYRQAAGRGLQLLFYSVGIGQISSEVPQNLSASRPQDRQFILSSKKLLLSDSGFYLCAWSVGGGTEAFFGQGTRLTVV.

This clone came up once. The chain is built from TRBV30 and TRBJ2-7; 7 bases line up with TRBD1. V was clipped by 7 bases and J by 4 bases; unmatched bases: 7. Germline-derived CDR1 and CDR2 are GTSNPN and SVGIG (reference sequence). CDR3 length: 12 amino acids. This chain's CDR3 is CASDTQGYEQYF. The CDR3 bases are TGTGCCTCAGACACACAGGGGTACGAGCAGTACTTC.

Written as DNA, the CDR3 is TGTGCCTTGGAATGGGACAGGGGCCACAATGAGCAGTTCTTC. Amino acids: CALEWDRGHNEQFF. The V and J genes are TRBV30 and TRBJ2-1, with 10 bases lining up with TRBD1. V trimming: 7 bases; J trimming: 5 bases; junction bases outside the gene matches: 8. The CDR3 is made up of 14 amino acids. The germline V gene has CDR1 GTSNPN and CDR2 SVGIG (reference sequence). The full variable domain, with the rest looked up from reference TRBV30 and TRBJ2-1, is SQTIHQWPATLVQPVGSPLSLECTVEGTSNPNLYWYRQAAGRGLQLLFYSVGIGQISSEVPQNLSASRPQDRQFILSSKKLLLSDSGFYLCALEWDRGHNEQFFGPGTRLTVL.

This clone was picked up a small number of times. The genes are TRBV27 and TRBJ1-2; D remains ambiguous. The CDR3 covers 13 residues. Germline values: CDR1 MNHEY, CDR2 SMNVEV (reference sequence). Trimming shortened V by 6 bases and J by 8 bases, and 16 bases separated the two germline ends. CDR3 nucleotide sequence: TGTGCCAGCAGGCCCGGGCAGCTCACCGGCTACACCTTC. Its translation: CASRPGQLTGYTF.

The V and J genes are TRBV6-5 and TRBJ2-1; TRBD2 aligns across 8 bases. CDR1 is MNHEY, CDR2 SVGAGI, per germline. J gave up 7 bases and V 11 bases, and 10 bases lay outside the gene matches. The CDR3 is 13 residues long. Here the CDR3 reads CAASGLVGNEQFF. The CDR3 nucleotides read TGTGCCGCCTCGGGACTAGTTGGTAATGAGCAGTTCTTC.

This clone was seen more than once but under ten times. The sample carries other DNA sequences with the same CDR3. The chain uses TRBV30 and TRBJ2-7, with D hard to call. Trimming left V 0 bases short and J 4 bases short, with 4 bases between. Germline V gene lookup returns CDR1 GTSNPN and CDR2 SVGIG (reference sequence). The CDR3 consists of 11 residues. The CDR3: CAWSVVYEQYF. The CDR3 nucleotides are TGTGCCTGGAGTGTAGTTTACGAGCAGTACTTC.

Here the CDR3 DNA reads TGCGCCAGCAGCATCAGCGGGAGCTACACTGAAGCTTTCTTT. Residues: CASSISGSYTEAFF. This rearrangement joins TRBV5-1 to TRBJ1-1; no clear D gene. Germline V lookup: CDR1 SGHRS, CDR2 YFSETQ. V lost 4 bases, J lost 3 bases, and 13 bases lay in between. The CDR3 loop spans 14 amino acids.

The chain employs TRBV7-9 and TRBJ2-7; maybe TRBD1 (5 bases). The CDR3 loop spans 14 amino acids. Germline V gene sequence: CDR1 SEHNR, CDR2 FQNEAQ (reference sequence). V was shortened by 1 base and J by 5 bases, with 12 bases between the two germline ends. The CDR3 loop is CASSLDRNSDEQYF. In nucleotides, the CDR3 is TGTGCCAGCAGCTTAGACAGGAACTCTGACGAGCAGTACTTC.

This clone has more than one count but fewer than ten. The chain uses TRBV29-1 and TRBJ2-2; D not certain. The CDR3 has 12 residues. The ends were cut back, 1 base at V and 8 bases at J, with 8 bases in the middle. CDR1 and CDR2 from the germline V gene are SQVTM and ANQGSEA. CDR3 DNA sequence: TGCAGCGTTGAAGCCCTCGATGGGGAGCTGTTTTTT. It specifies CSVEALDGELFF.

This sequence joins TRBV7-9 and TRBJ1-2; possibly TRBD1 for D (5 bases). V was pared by 5 bases and J by 4 bases, with 20 bases between. Germline loops: CDR1 SEHNR, CDR2 FQNEAQ (reference sequence). The CDR3 is made up of 16 amino acids. The CDR3 DNA reads as TGTGCCAGCAGCCCCAGTCCCGGAGGGGTGAGCTATGGCTACACCTTC. Translated: CASSPSPGGVSYGYTF. The whole variable domain, filled in from reference TRBV7-9 and TRBJ1-2, reads DTGVSQNPRHKITKRGQNVTFRCDPISEHNRLYWYRQTLGQGPEFLTYFQNEAQLEKSRLLSDRFSAERPKGSFSTLEIQRTEQGDSAMYLCASSPSPGGVSYGYTFGSGTRLTVV.

This clone appeared a single time. This chain links TRBV25-1 with TRBJ2-3, with D uncertain. Germline V gene sequence: CDR1 MGHDK, CDR2 SYGVNS. V gave up 7 bases and J gave up 6 bases, with 14 bases separating them. This CDR3 is 13 amino acids long. CDR3 DNA: TGTGCCAGCACCGATCGGTACAAGGATACGCAGTATTTT. This gives the protein CASTDRYKDTQYF.

This clone was counted between two and nine times. The chain has TRBV5-1 and TRBJ2-5, with D hard to call. This CDR3 is 14 amino acids long. Looked up from germline, CDR1 is SGHRS and CDR2 is YFSETQ. V dropped 4 bases and J dropped 5 bases, with 15 bases sitting between them. CDR3 sequence (DNA): TGCGCCAGCAGCCCCAGTGGGGTTTTGGAGACCCAGTACTTC. Amino acids: CASSPSGVLETQYF.

The gene calls are TRBV29-1 and TRBJ1-1; a weak D match, TRBD1 (5 bases). The CDR3 has 11 amino acids. V was clipped by 7 bases and J by 5 bases, with 11 bases between them. Germline V CDR1 and CDR2: SQVTM, ANQGSEA. The CDR3 nucleotides are TGCAGCGGCAGGGAGGAAACTGAAGCTTTCTTT. It specifies CSGREETEAFF.

J is TRBJ1-1 and V is TRBV29-1, with D perhaps matching TRBD1 (5 bases). Per germline, CDR1 SQVTM and CDR2 ANQGSEA. V gave up 2 bases and J gave up 8 bases, with 15 bases separating them. The length of the CDR3 is 13 residues. The CDR3 reads CSVELGESPEAFF. The CDR3 bases are TGCAGCGTTGAATTGGGGGAGTCCCCCGAAGCTTTCTTT.

This clone was counted once. V and J are TRBV30 and TRBJ2-2; D might be TRBD2 (5 bases). From germline, CDR1 is GTSNPN and CDR2 SVGIG (reference sequence). The CDR3 loop spans 13 amino acids. Trimming took off 6 bases at V and 7 bases at J, with 15 bases between the two ends. The CDR3: CACGRGWGGELFF. DNA for the CDR3: TGTGCCTGCGGCCGAGGGTGGGGCGGGGAGCTGTTTTTT.